This record covers a single T cell receptor beta chain. These data originate in a study of blood T cell repertoires in COVID-19. This CDR3 comprises 15 residues. Germline lookup yields CDR1 SGHKS and CDR2 YYEKEE (reference sequence). V lost 2 bases to trimming and J lost 1 base, with 10 bases between them. Generated by immunoSEQ multiplex PCR, the TCRdb table keeps only in-frame clones and is missing some. The top ten clones hold around 0.8% of a sample with roughly 250,000 clones, 80% to 90% of them seen once. Sequencing was done on a sample of peripheral blood. The clonotype comes from a young man with acute or convalescent COVID-19. The chain combines TRBV5-5 with TRBJ2-1; possible D gene TRBD2, 5 bases. The CDR3 spells CASSLKAASYNEQFF. The DNA for the CDR3 is TGTGCCAGCAGCTTAAAAGCGGCTTCCTACAATGAGCAGTTCTTC. Together with reference TRBV5-5 and TRBJ2-1, the CDR3 gives the full variable domain: DAGVTQSPTHLIKTRGQQVTLRCSPISGHKSVSWYQQVLGQGPQFIFQYYEKEERGRGNFPDRFSARQFPNYSSELNVNALLLGDSALYLCASSLKAASYNEQFFGPGTRLTVL.